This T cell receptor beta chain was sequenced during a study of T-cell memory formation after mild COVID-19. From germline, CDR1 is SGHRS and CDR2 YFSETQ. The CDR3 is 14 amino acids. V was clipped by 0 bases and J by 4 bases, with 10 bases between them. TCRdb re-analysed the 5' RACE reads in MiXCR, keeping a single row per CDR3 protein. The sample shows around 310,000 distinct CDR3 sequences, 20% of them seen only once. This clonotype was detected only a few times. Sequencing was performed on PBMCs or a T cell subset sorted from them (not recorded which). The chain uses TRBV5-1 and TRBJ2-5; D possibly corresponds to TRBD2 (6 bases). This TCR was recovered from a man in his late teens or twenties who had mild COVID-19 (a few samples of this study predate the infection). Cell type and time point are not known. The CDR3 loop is CASSLDGGRETQYF. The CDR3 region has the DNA TGCGCCAGCAGCTTGGATGGAGGGAGAGAGACCCAGTACTTC.